The T cell receptor (beta chain) described here comes from a study of T cells after yellow fever vaccination (dated by TCRdb to 2018 to 2020). Notes on the research overall: The SMART-Seq v4 Ultra Low Input RNA kit was used to prepare libraries from fractions with low cell numbers. Bulk TCR alpha and beta repertoires were sequenced longitudinally to track T-cell clones before and after primary and booster YFV17D yellow fever vaccination. Two healthy male donors, one aged 18 to 29 and one aged 30 to 40 years, were included in the cohort. Blood was collected at multiple timepoints before and after primary and secondary immunization, and bulk PBMC replicates and cell subsets were isolated.

The treatment or condition label for this specimen denotes: live attenuated yellow fever vaccine strain. A standard Ficoll-Paque protocol was used to isolate PBMCs from peripheral blood. Dynabeads CD4 and CD8 positive selection kits were used to isolate the CD4 and CD8 T-cell fractions. RNA was extracted with TriZol from bulk PBMCs, CD4 and CD8 fractions, and dextramer-positive and dextramer-negative fractions. This clonotype was seen more than once but under ten times. The specificity of this receptor is unknown. No base-level quality is on record; no much larger clone is a single base apart. Synthesis of TCR cDNA relied on 5'RACE template switching, a step that introduced a universal primer site along with unique molecular identifiers. Priming for cDNA synthesis came from both the TCR alpha and TCR beta constant segments. Libraries were amplified in two PCR steps, with sample barcodes and sequencing adapters added in the second step. Sequencing of libraries was performed on Illumina HiSeq 2500 (2x100 bp) or NovaSeq (2x150 bp). The original pipeline was this. Reads were demultiplexed and collapsed into UMI consensus sequences with MIGEC, and V(D)J alignment was performed with MiXCR. Clonotypes responding to the vaccine were identified with edgeR on replicate PBMC samples, with the criteria of FDR below 0.01 and a log2 fold change above 5 up to day 15. Each bulk clonotype received a CD4 or CD8 identity based on whether the sequenced CD4 or CD8 repertoire contained that clonotype at higher abundance. Through fastp at Q25 and MiXCR, TCRdb rebuilt clones from the public reads, retaining in-frame beta chains. Identical CDR3 proteins give one entry, which carries the most common genes and DNA. The V and J calls come from TCRdb's annotation, not from the publication. Across this sample there are more than 110,000 distinct CDR3 sequences, with 6.6% seen only once. Approximately 0.61% of the sample rests with the top ten.

Overall study results and their limits: Compared with the primary T-cell response, the secondary T-cell response was faster but weaker, reaching its peak on day 5 rather than on day 15. Only two donors were included in the study, so the extent to which the findings can be generalized is limited. After the booster, most clones that had expanded after primary vaccination were detected again (approximately 97% of CD4 and more than 85% of CD8), suggesting broad maintenance of memory. FACS-sorted repertoires could contain abundant contaminating clonotypes from the bulk population, so computational filtering was required. A small share of clonotypes occurred in both CD4 and CD8 compartments, likely arising from convergent recombination.

Trimming leaves V shorter by 5 bases and J shorter by 2 bases, with the junction holding 7 bases beyond the gene matches. The CDR3, cysteine through phenylalanine, is 14 amino acids long. The DNA shown is the 42-base CDR3, in frame from base 1. CDR1 and CDR2 (SGHRS, YFSETQ) derive from the germline V gene. The receptor's source is a man aged 25-45 years who received the YFV17D yellow fever vaccine. The chain joins TRBV5-1 to TRBJ2-7, with 7 middle bases fitting TRBD1. The sequences come from CD4+ T cells sorted from PBMCs, collected 10 days after the yellow fever booster vaccination. The base sequence is TGCGCCAGCAGTCCCTCAGGGGGTCCCTACGAGCAGTACTTC. It translates to CASSPSGGPYEQYF.